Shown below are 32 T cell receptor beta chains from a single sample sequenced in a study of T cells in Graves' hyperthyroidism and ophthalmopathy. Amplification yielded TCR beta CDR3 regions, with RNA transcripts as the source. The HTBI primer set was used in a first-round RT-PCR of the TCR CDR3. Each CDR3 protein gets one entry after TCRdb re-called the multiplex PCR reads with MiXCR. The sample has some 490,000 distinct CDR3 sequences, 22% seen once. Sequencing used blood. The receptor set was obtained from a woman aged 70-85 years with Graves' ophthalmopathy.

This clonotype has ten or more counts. This CDR3 is CASSFSGLEEETQYF. In nucleotides, the CDR3 is TGTGCCAGCAGTTTCTCGGGACTAGAAGAAGAGACCCAGTACTTC. The genes are TRBV12-3 or TRBV12-4 and TRBJ2-5; TRBD2 matches 8 bases. The CDR3 runs 15 residues. The J segment lost 3 bases and the V segment lost 3 bases, leaving 6 bases of the junction unmatched.

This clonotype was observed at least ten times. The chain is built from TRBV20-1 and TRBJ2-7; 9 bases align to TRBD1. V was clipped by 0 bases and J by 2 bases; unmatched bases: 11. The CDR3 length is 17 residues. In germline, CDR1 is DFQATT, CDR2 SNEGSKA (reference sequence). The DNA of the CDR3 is TGCAGTGCTAGAGATGAGGCGACAGGGGGTAGCCCCTACGAGCAGTACTTC. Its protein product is CSARDEATGGSPYEQYF.

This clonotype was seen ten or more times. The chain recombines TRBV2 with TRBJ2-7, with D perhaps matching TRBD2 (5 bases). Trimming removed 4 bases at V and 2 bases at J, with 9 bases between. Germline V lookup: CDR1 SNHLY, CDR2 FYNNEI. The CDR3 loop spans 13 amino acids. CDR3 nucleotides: TGTGCCAGCAGTGCGGGGTACGCCTACGAGCAGTACTTC. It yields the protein CASSAGYAYEQYF.

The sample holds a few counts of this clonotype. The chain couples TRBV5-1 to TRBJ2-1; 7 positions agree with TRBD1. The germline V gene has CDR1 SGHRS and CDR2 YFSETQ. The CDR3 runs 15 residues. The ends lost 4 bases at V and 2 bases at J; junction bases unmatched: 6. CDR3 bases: TGCGCCAGCAGCGTCGGGACAGCCACCTACAATGAGCAGTTCTTC. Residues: CASSVGTATYNEQFF.

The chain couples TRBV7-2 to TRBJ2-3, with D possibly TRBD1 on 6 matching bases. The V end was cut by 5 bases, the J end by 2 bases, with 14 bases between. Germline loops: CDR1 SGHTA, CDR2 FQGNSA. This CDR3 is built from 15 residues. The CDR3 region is CASSKWTDFTDTQYF. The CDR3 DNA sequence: TGTGCCAGCAGCAAATGGACAGATTTCACAGATACGCAGTATTTT. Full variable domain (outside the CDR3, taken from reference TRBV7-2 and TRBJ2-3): GAGVSQSPSNKVTEKGKDVELRCDPISGHTALYWYRQSLGQGLEFLIYFQGNSAPDKSGLPSDRFSAERTGGSVSTLTIQRTQQEDSAVYLCASSKWTDFTDTQYFGPGTRLTVL.

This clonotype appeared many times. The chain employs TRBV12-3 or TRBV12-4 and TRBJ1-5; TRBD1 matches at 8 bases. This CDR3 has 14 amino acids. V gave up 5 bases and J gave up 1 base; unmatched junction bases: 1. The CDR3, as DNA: TGTGCCAGCAGTAGGACAGGGAGCAATCAGCCCCAGCATTTT. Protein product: CASSRTGSNQPQHF.

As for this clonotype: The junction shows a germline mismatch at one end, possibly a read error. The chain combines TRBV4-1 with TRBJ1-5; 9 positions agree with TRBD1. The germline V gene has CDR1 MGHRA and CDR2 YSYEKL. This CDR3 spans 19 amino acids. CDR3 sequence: CASSQDFDDRGLGNQPQQF. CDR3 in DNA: TGCGCCAGCAGCCAAGATTTTGACGACAGGGGGTTAGGCAATCAGCCCCAGCAGTTT.

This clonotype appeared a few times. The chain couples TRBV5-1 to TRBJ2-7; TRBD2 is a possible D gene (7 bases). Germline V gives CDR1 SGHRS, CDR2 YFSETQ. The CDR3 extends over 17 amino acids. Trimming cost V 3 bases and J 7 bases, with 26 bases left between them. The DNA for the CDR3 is TGCGCCAGCAGCTCCACTTTGGATTCTTTAGGGGGGGGTGAGCAGTACTTC. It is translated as CASSSTLDSLGGGEQYF.

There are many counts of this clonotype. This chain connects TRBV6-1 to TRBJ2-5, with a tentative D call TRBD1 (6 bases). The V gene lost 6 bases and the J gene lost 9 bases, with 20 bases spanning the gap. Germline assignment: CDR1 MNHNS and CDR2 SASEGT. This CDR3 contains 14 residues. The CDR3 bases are TGTGCCAGCAGCACAGGGACCCTCAAGAGGGCCCAGTACTTC. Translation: CASSTGTLKRAQYF.

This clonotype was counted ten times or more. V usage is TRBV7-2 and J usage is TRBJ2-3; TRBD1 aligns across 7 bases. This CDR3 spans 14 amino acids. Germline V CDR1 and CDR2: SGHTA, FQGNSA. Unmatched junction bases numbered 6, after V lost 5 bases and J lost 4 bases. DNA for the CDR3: TGTGCCAGCAGCCCCCTAGGGACAGCAGATACGCAGTATTTT. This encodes CASSPLGTADTQYF.

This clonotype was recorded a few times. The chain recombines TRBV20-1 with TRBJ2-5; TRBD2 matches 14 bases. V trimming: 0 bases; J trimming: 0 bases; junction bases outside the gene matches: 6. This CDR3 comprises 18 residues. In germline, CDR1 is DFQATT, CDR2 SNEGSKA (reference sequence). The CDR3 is CSARDPTSGRAYQETQYF. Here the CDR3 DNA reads TGCAGTGCTAGAGATCCGACTAGCGGGAGGGCTTACCAAGAGACCCAGTACTTC.

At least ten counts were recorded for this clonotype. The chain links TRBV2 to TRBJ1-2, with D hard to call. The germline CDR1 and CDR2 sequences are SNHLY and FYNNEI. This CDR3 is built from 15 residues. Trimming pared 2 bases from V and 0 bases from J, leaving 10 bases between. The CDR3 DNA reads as TGTGCCAGCAGTGAATGGACGCCGCCTAACTATGGCTACACCTTC. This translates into CASSEWTPPNYGYTF.

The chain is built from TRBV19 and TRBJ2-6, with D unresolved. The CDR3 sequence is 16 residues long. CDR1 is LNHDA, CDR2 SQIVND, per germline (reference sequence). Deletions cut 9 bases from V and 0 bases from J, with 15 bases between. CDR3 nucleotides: TGTGCCAGCTTACAGTGGCCGGGCTCTGGGGCCAACGTCCTGACTTTC. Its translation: CASLQWPGSGANVLTF.

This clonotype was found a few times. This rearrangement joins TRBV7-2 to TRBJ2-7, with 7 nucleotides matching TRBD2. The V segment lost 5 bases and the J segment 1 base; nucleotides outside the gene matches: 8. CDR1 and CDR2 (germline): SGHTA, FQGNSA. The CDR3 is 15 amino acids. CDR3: CASSKSGGISYEQYF. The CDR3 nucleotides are TGTGCCAGCAGCAAATCCGGGGGGATTTCCTACGAGCAGTACTTC.

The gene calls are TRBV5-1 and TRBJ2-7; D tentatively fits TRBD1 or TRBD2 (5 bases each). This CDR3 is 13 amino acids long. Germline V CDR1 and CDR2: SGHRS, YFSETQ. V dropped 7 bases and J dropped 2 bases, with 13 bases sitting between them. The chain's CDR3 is CASRGEGPYEQYF. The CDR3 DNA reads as TGCGCCAGCCGGGGAGAGGGACCCTACGAGCAGTACTTC.

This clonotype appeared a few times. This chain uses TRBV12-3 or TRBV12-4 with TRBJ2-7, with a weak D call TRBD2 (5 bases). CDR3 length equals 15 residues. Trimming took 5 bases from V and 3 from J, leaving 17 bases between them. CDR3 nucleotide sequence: TGTGCCAGCAGTCGTCCGGGAAAGAGGCACTACGAGCAGTACTTC. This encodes CASSRPGKRHYEQYF.

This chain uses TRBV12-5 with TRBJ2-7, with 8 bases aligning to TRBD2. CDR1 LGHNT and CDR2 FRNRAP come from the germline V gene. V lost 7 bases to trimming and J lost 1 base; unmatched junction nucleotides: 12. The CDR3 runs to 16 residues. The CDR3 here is CASASASTSGSYEQYF. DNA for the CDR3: TGTGCTAGTGCCAGTGCGAGTACTAGCGGTTCCTACGAGCAGTACTTC. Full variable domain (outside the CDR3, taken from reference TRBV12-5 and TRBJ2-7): DARVTQTPRHKVTEMGQEVTMRCQPILGHNTVFWYRQTMMQGLELLAYFRNRAPLDDSGMPKDRFSAEMPDATLATLKIQPSEPRDSAVYFCASASASTSGSYEQYFGPGTRLTVT.

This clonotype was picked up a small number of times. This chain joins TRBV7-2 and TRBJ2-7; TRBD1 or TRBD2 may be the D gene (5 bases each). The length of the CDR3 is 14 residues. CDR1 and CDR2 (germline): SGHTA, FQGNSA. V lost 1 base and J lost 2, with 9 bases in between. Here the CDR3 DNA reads TGTGCCAGCAGCTTAGTAGAGGGACCCTACGAGCAGTACTTC. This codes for CASSLVEGPYEQYF.

The CDR3 protein is CASSSPGDKNIQYF. The CDR3 DNA is TGTGCCAGCAGTTCCCCCGGTGACAAAAACATTCAGTACTTC. The chain couples TRBV28 to TRBJ2-4, with D unresolved. The CDR3 runs 14 residues. In germline, CDR1 is MDHEN, CDR2 SYDVKM. Trimming left V 4 bases short and J 3 bases short, with 10 bases between.

The CDR3 region has the DNA TGTGCCAGCAGCTCCACGAATCCGGGACTTAGGTACGAGCAGTACTTC. Protein sequence: CASSSTNPGLRYEQYF. The rearrangement links TRBV7-9 to TRBJ2-7, with D possibly TRBD2 on 6 matching bases. Deletions cut 4 bases from V and 4 bases from J, with 20 bases between. Per germline, CDR1 SEHNR and CDR2 FQNEAQ (reference sequence). This CDR3 comprises 16 residues.

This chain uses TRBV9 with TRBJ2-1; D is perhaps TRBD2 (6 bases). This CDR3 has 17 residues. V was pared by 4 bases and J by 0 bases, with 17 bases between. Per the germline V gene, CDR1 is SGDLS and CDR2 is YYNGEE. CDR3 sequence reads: CASSQVGRGDSYNEQFF. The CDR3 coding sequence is TGTGCCAGCAGCCAAGTCGGGCGGGGAGACTCCTACAATGAGCAGTTCTTC.

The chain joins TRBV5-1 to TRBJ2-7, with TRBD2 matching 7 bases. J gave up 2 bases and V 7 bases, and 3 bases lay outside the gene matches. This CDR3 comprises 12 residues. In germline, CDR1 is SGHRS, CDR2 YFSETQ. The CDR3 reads CASSGGTYEQYF. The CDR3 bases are TGCGCCAGCTCGGGGGGTACCTACGAGCAGTACTTC.

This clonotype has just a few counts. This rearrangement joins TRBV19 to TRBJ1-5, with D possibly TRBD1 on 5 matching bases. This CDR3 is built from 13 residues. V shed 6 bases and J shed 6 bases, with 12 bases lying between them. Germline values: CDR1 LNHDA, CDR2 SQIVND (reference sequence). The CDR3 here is CASRGHYPQPQHF. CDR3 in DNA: TGTGCCAGTAGGGGGCACTATCCTCAGCCCCAGCATTTT.

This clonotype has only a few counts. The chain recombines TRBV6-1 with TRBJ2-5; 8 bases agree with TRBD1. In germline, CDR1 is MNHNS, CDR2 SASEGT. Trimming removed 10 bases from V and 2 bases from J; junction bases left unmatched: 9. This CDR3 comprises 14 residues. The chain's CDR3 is CATWTGLSQETQYF. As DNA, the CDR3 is TGTGCCACCTGGACAGGGTTGTCTCAAGAGACCCAGTACTTC.

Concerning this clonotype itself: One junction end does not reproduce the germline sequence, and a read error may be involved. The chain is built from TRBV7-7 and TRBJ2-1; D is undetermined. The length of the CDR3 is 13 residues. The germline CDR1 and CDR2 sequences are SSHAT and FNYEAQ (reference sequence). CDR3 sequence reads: CASSPDHNGEQFF. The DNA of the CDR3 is TGTGCTAGCAGCCCCGACCATAACGGTGAGCAGTTCTTC. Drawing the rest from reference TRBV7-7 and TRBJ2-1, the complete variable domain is GAGVSQSPRYKVTKRGQDVTLRCDPISSHATLYWYQQALGQGPEFLTYFNYEAQPDKSGLPSDRFSAERPEGSISTLTIQRTEQRDSAMYRCASSPDHNGEQFFGPGTRLTVL.

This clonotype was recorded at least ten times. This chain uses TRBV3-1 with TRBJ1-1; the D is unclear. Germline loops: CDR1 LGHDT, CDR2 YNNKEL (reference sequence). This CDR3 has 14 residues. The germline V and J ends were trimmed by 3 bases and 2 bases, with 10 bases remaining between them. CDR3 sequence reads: CASSHVTGNTEAFF. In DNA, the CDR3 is TGTGCCAGCAGCCATGTTACGGGAAACACTGAAGCTTTCTTT.

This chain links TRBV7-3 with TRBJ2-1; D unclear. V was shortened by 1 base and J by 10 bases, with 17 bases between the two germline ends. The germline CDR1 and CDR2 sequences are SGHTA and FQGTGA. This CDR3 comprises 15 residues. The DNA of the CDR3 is TGTGCCAGCAGCTTAATAGGTAGCTCGAGTGGGGAGCAGTTCTTC. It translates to CASSLIGSSSGEQFF.

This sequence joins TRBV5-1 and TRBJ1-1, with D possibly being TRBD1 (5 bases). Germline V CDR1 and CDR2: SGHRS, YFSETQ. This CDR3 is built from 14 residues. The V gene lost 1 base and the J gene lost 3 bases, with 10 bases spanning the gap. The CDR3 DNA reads TGCGCCAGCAGCTTGTCGACAGTTTACACTGAAGCTTTCTTT. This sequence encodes CASSLSTVYTEAFF.

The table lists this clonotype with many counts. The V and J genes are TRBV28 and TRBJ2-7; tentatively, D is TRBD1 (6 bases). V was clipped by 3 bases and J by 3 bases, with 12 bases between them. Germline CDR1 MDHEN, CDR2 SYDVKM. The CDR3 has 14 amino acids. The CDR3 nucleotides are TGTGCCAGCAGTTTTTCAGGGGACCTCTACGAGCAGTACTTC. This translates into CASSFSGDLYEQYF.

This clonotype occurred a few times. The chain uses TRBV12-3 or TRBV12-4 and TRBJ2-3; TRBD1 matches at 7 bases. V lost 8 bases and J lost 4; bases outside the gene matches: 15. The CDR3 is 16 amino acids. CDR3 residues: CASGPQPDRRSDTQYF. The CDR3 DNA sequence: TGTGCCAGCGGCCCCCAACCGGACAGGAGGTCAGATACGCAGTATTTT.

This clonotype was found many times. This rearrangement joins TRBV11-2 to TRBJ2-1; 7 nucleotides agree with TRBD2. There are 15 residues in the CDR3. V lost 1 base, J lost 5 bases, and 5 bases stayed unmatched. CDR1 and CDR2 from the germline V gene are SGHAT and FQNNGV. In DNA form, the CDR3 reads TGTGCCAGCAGCTTAGGACGCGGGAGAAACAATGAGCAGTTCTTC. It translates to CASSLGRGRNNEQFF.

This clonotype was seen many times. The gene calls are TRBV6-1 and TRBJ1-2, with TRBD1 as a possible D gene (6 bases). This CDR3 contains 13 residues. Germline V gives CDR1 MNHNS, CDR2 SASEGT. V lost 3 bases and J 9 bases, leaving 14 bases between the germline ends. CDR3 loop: CASSENGQIRYTF. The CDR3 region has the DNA TGTGCCAGCAGTGAGAACGGACAGATCCGCTACACCTTC.